This T cell receptor beta chain came from a study of cytomegalovirus exposure and HLA in healthy donors. Across the study: Most genotyped donors, about four fifths of 398, had Caucasian-associated genetic ancestry.

Unrecorded immune exposure was likely among donors, who were nominally healthy when sampled. It was with 60 Vbeta and 13 Jbeta primers that the PCR ran. Profiling relied on immunoSEQ multiplex PCR, and the TCRdb table lists in-frame clones only, not all of them. The table includes some 120,000 clones, over 65% detected once. Germline CDR1 and CDR2: LGHNA and YSLEER. Trimming shortened V by 8 bases and J by 0 bases, and 19 bases separated the two germline ends. The CDR3 runs to 17 residues. The genes are TRBV4-3 and TRBJ1-4, with a possible D match to TRBD1 (5 bases). The sequenced sample was PBMCs. The TCR originated in a man aged 18 to 35 in good health and CMV-seronegative. The CDR3 DNA reads as TGCGCCAGCGACCCGTCGGGGGATGTAGCAACTAATGAAAAACTGTTTTTT. It yields the protein CASDPSGDVATNEKLFF.